The present T cell receptor beta chain was sequenced within a study of T cells in Graves' hyperthyroidism and ophthalmopathy. This clonotype was seen ten or more times. This CDR3 has 14 residues. With 5 bases clipped from V and 5 bases from J, the junction kept 8 bases outside the gene matches. Germline CDR1 is PRHDT and CDR2 is FYEKMQ (reference sequence). The study excluded patients with uncontrolled infection, other autoimmune disease, pregnancy or lactation. RNA transcripts gave rise to amplified TCR beta CDR3 regions. Carried out on the TCR CDR3, a first-round RT-PCR used the HTBI primer set. TCRdb used MiXCR to reprocess the multiplex PCR reads, holding one entry per CDR3 protein. This repertoire shows hundreds of thousands of distinct CDR3 sequences, 24% found once; its top ten account for roughly 12%.

This clonotype was sampled from a woman aged 25 to 45 with Graves' ophthalmopathy. The J gene is TRBJ1-1, the V gene TRBV13; TRBD1 matches at 7 bases. The specimen was blood. DNA of the CDR3: TGTGCCAGCAGCCCCGGGACAGCCGGGACTGAAGCTTTCTTT. Its protein is CASSPGTAGTEAFF.